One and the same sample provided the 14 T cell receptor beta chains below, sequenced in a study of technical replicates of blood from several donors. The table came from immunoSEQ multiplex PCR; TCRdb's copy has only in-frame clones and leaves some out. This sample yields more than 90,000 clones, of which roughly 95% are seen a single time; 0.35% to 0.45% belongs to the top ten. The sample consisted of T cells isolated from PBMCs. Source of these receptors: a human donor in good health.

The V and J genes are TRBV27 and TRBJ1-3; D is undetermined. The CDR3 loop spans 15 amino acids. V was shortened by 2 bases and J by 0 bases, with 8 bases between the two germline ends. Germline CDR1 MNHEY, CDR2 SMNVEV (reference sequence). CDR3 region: CASSLGRHSGNTIYF. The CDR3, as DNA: TGTGCCAGCAGTTTAGGCCGCCACTCTGGAAACACCATATATTTT.

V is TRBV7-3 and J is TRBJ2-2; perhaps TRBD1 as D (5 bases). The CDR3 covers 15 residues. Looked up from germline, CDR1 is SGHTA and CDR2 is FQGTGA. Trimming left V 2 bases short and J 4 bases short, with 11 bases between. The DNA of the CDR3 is TGTGCCAGCAGCTTACAGGGTTACAGCACCGGGGAGCTGTTTTTT. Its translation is CASSLQGYSTGELFF.

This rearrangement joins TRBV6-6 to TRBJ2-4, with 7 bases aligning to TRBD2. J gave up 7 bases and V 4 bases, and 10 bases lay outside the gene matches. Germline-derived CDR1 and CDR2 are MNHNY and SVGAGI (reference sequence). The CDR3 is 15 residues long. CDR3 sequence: CASSLNGLVENIQYF. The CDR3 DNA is TGTGCCAGCAGTTTGAACGGACTAGTTGAGAACATTCAGTACTTC.

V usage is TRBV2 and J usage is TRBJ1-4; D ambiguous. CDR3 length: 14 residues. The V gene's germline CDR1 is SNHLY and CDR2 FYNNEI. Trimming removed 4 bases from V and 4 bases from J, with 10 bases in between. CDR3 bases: TGTGCCAGCAGTGGATCGGAGGGTAATGAAAAACTGTTTTTT. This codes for CASSGSEGNEKLFF. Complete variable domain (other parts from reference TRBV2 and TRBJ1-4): EPEVTQTPSHQVTQMGQEVILRCVPISNHLYFYWYRQILGQKVEFLVSFYNNEISEKSEIFDDQFSVERPDGSNFTLKIRSTKLEDSAMYFCASSGSEGNEKLFFGSGTQLSVL.

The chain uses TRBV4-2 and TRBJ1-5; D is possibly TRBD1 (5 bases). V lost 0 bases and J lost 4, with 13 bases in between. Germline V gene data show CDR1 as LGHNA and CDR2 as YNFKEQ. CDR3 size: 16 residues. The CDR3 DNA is TGTGCCAGCAGCCAAGAGGGAGCGGGGGGGAATCAGCCCCAGCATTTT. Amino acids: CASSQEGAGGNQPQHF.

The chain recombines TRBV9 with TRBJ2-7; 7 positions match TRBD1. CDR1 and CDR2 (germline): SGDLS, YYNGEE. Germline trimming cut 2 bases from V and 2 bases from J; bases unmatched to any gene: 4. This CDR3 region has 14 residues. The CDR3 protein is CASSVRDRPYEQYF. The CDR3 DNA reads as TGTGCCAGCAGCGTCCGGGACAGACCCTACGAGCAGTACTTC.

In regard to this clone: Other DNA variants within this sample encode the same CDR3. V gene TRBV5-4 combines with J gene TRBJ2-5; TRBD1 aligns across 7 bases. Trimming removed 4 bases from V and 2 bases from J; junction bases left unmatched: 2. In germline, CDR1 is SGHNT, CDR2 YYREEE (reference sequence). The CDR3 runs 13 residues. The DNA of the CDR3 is TGTGCCAGCAGCCTGGGACAGCAAGAGACCCAGTACTTC. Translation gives CASSLGQQETQYF. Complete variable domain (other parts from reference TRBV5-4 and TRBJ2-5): ETGVTQSPTHLIKTRGQQVTLRCSSQSGHNTVSWYQQALGQGPQFIFQYYREEENGRGNFPPRFSGLQFPNYSSELNVNALELDDSALYLCASSLGQQETQYFGPGTRLLVL.

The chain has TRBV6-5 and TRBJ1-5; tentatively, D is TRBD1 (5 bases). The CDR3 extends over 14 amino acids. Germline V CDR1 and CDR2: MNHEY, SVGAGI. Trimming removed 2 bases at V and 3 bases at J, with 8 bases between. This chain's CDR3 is CASSYGGDNQPQHF. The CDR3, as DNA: TGTGCCAGCAGTTACGGAGGGGACAATCAGCCCCAGCATTTT.

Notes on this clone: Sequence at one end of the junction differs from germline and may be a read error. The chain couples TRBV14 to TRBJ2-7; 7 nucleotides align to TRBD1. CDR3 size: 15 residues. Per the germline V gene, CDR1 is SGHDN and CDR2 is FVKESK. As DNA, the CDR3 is TGTGCCAGCAGCCAAGTTAAAGGGGTTCGTTCGGGACAGCAATTC. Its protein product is CASSQVKGVRSGQQF.

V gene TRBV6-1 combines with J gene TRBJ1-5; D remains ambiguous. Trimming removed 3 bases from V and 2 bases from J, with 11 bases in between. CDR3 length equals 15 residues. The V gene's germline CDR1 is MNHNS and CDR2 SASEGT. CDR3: CASSDLRGRNQPQHF. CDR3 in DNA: TGTGCCAGCAGTGATTTGCGAGGGCGCAATCAGCCCCAGCATTTT.

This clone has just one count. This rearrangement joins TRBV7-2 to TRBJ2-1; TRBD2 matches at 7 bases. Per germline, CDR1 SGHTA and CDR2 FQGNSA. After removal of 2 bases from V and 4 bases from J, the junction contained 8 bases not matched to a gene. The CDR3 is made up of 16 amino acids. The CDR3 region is CASSLYRTRLYNEQFF. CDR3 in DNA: TGTGCCAGCAGCTTATATCGGACTAGACTATACAATGAGCAGTTCTTC.

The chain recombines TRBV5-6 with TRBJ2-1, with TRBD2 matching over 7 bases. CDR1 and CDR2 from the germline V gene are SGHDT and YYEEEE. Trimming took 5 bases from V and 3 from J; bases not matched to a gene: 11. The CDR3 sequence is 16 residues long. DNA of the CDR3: TGTGCCAGCAGTCCCAGGAGCGGGATCGGCTACAATGAGCAGTTCTTC. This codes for CASSPRSGIGYNEQFF. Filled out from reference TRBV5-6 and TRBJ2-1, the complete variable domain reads DAGVTQSPTHLIKTRGQQVTLRCSPKSGHDTVSWYQQALGQGPQFIFQYYEEEERQRGNFPDRFSGHQFPNYSSELNVNALLLGDSALYLCASSPRSGIGYNEQFFGPGTRLTVL.

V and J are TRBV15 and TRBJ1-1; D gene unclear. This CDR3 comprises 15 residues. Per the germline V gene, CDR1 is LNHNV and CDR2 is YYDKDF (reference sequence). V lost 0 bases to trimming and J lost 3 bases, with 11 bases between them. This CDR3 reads CATSRDRGVYTEAFF. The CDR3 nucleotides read TGTGCCACCAGCAGAGATCGCGGGGTCTACACTGAAGCTTTCTTT.

CDR3 sequence reads: CASSSGTHSYEQYF. CDR3 nucleotide sequence: TGTGCCAGCTCCTCCGGGACACACTCCTACGAGCAGTACTTC. The chain combines TRBV18 with TRBJ2-7, with a possible D match to TRBD1 (6 bases). The germline gives CDR1 KGHSH, CDR2 LQKENI. This CDR3 region has 14 residues. Deletions cut 6 bases from V and 0 bases from J, with 12 bases between.